Listed here is a single T cell receptor (beta chain). The antigen remains unidentified. The length of the CDR3 is 16 residues. CDR1 and CDR2 from the germline V gene are MNHEY and SMNVEV (reference sequence). The V and J ends lost 5 bases and 0 bases respectively, with 14 bases between them. This specimen belongs to a study of OX40 agonist ivuxolimab in advanced cancers. Study context: Every 2 weeks, patients received ivuxolimab intravenously, dosed at 0.01 to 10 mg/kg. Recorded diagnoses for dose-escalation patients were hepatocellular carcinoma, melanoma, renal cell or head and neck cancer. Age averaged around 60 years (range roughly 23 to 79), and roughly 80% were male.

The protocol was immunoSEQ multiplex PCR, while the TCRdb copy is restricted to in-frame clones and leaves out a portion. The sample records tens of thousands of clones, about 87% being singletons. Points from the study as a whole: The study found that CD8+ T cells averaged more expanded clones than CD4+.

This specimen was CD4+ or CD8+ T cells sorted from blood, taken in a trial of the OX40 agonist ivuxolimab. The TCR comes from an adult with an advanced solid tumor such as melanoma, head and neck, liver or kidney cancer. The chain recombines TRBV27 with TRBJ2-1; TRBD1 might be the D (5 bases). CDR3 sequence reads: CASSAQGSISYNEQFF. The CDR3 region has the DNA TGTGCCAGCAGTGCGCAGGGTTCGATCTCCTACAATGAGCAGTTCTTC.